The following is a TCR beta chain sequence with its context. Sequencing was performed with immunoSEQ multiplex PCR; in TCRdb, only in-frame clones are kept and a portion is missing. The sample consists of fewer than 250,000 clones, less than 85% of them appearing once. Germline V CDR1 and CDR2: SEHNR, FQNEAQ (reference sequence). CDR3 length equals 15 residues. The ends were cut back, 1 base at V and 6 bases at J, with 13 bases in the middle. Ages ranged from about 18 to 100 years, with residence in 24 US areas. Self-reported history from a screening survey and questionnaire set each donor's cohort. All recovered Cohort 3 donors got two negative PCRs, got clearance, or saw symptom resolution. The sample is drawn from a study of blood T cell repertoires in COVID-19. Study details: There were acute and convalescent COVID-19 samples, and they came from the United States, Italy and Spain.

Material: PBMCs or T cells enriched from blood (not recorded which). The J gene is TRBJ2-1, the V gene TRBV7-9; D might be TRBD2 (5 bases). The clonotype originates from a young woman who had recovered from COVID-19. CDR3 loop: CASSLERRRFNEQFF. The CDR3, as DNA: TGTGCCAGCAGCTTAGAGCGTCGGAGGTTCAATGAGCAGTTCTTC.